The 11 T cell receptor beta chains below were found in one sample sequenced in a study of T cell responses to AZD1222 COVID-19 vaccine. TCRdb's copy holds only in-frame clones and misses some; the assay was immunoSEQ multiplex PCR. The data contain 100,000 to 150,000 clones, around nine tenths of them seen just once; the ten biggest clones take up 6% to 7.5%. Sequencing was performed on peripheral blood, taken on day 0 of AZD1222 vaccination. The receptors were sampled from an adult in good health.

The genes are TRBV6-4 and TRBJ2-2; 12 bases are shared with TRBD1. The germline V gene encodes CDR1 MRHNA and CDR2 SNTAGT. The J segment lost 5 bases and the V segment lost 0 bases, leaving 7 bases of the junction unmatched. This CDR3 has 18 amino acids. This CDR3 reads CASSDSMGQGARTGELFF. As DNA, the CDR3 is TGTGCCAGCAGTGACTCGATGGGACAGGGGGCGCGTACCGGGGAGCTGTTTTTT.

The CDR3 reads CASSLGLNYEQYF. CDR3 coding DNA: TGTGCCAGCAGCTTAGGACTAAACTACGAGCAGTACTTC. The chain couples TRBV11-2 to TRBJ2-7, with a possible D match to TRBD2 (5 bases). The CDR3 sequence is 13 residues long. Germline V CDR1 and CDR2: SGHAT, FQNNGV. V was clipped by 1 base and J by 3 bases, with 7 bases between them.

J is TRBJ2-3 and V is TRBV6-1; the D is unclear. From germline, CDR1 is MNHNS and CDR2 SASEGT. The CDR3 has 15 amino acids. V was trimmed by 2 bases and J by 0 bases, leaving 9 bases between them. CDR3 nucleotides: TGTGCCAGCAGTGAATGGGCAGGAAGCACAGATACGCAGTATTTT. Translated, it gives CASSEWAGSTDTQYF.

The CDR3 DNA follows: TGTGCCAGCACCAGGACTAGCGGTGGTGAGCAGTTCTTC. Protein: CASTRTSGGEQFF. V gene TRBV12-3 or TRBV12-4 combines with J gene TRBJ2-1; 10 bases agree with TRBD2. Germline trimming cut 7 bases from V and 9 bases from J; bases unmatched to any gene: 6. CDR3 length equals 13 residues.

The rearrangement links TRBV6-2 or TRBV6-3 to TRBJ1-5; D is undetermined. The ends were cut back, 0 bases at V and 7 bases at J, with 10 bases in the middle. This CDR3 is 14 amino acids long. From germline, CDR1 is MNHEY and CDR2 SVGEGT. The CDR3 DNA reads as TGTGCCAGCAGTTACTCGGCCCACAACCAGCCCCAGCATTTT. Encoded protein: CASSYSAHNQPQHF.

V gene TRBV6-5 combines with J gene TRBJ2-7; the D gene is possibly TRBD2 (6 bases). Trimming removed 0 bases at V and 6 bases at J, with 12 bases between. Germline loops: CDR1 MNHEY, CDR2 SVGAGI. There are 14 residues in the CDR3. CDR3 nucleotide sequence: TGTGCCAGCAGTTACTCTGGGGCGGGACGCGAGCAGTACTTC. It yields the protein CASSYSGAGREQYF.

The chain joins TRBV9 to TRBJ2-1; D tentatively fits TRBD1 or TRBD2 (6 bases each). The CDR3 spans 17 residues. The V end lost 0 bases, the J end lost 10 bases, and 23 bases lay between the germline ends. Looked up from germline, CDR1 is SGDLS and CDR2 is YYNGEE. CDR3 DNA: TGTGCCAGCAGCGTAGAGGCAGGCAGGGGAGGCTCAAGGGAGCAGTTCTTC. As protein: CASSVEAGRGGSREQFF.

This clone was seen just once. The gene calls are TRBV30 and TRBJ1-6; D is ambiguous. The length of the CDR3 is 14 residues. Looked up from germline, CDR1 is GTSNPN and CDR2 is SVGIG (reference sequence). V lost 0 bases and J lost 2, with 5 bases in between. In nucleotides, the CDR3 is TGTGCCTGGAGTGTAGGGACCTATAATTCACCCCTCCACTTT. Translating it yields CAWSVGTYNSPLHF.

Of note for this clone: This CDR3 is also generated by other DNA sequences in the sample. The rearrangement uses TRBV9 and TRBJ1-6; D unresolved. V gave up 2 bases and J gave up 7 bases, with 7 bases separating them. The CDR3 extends over 13 amino acids. Germline V gene lookup returns CDR1 SGDLS and CDR2 YYNGEE. This CDR3 reads CASSVIENSPLHF. CDR3 in DNA: TGTGCCAGCAGCGTGATTGAGAATTCACCCCTCCACTTT.

The chain has TRBV28 and TRBJ1-3; possibly TRBD1 for D (5 bases). Germline assignment: CDR1 MDHEN and CDR2 SYDVKM. Trimming removed 3 bases from V and 6 bases from J, with 9 bases in between. The CDR3 runs 13 residues. The CDR3 is CASSFRGLNTIYF. The CDR3 bases are TGTGCCAGCAGTTTTAGGGGACTAAACACCATATATTTT.

The chain combines TRBV27 with TRBJ2-2; the D is unclear. V lost 2 bases to trimming and J lost 6 bases, with 4 bases between them. Germline V lookup: CDR1 MNHEY, CDR2 SMNVEV (reference sequence). The CDR3 loop spans 12 amino acids. CDR3 region: CASSLLSGELFF. The CDR3 bases are TGTGCCAGCAGTTTACTCTCCGGGGAGCTGTTTTTT.